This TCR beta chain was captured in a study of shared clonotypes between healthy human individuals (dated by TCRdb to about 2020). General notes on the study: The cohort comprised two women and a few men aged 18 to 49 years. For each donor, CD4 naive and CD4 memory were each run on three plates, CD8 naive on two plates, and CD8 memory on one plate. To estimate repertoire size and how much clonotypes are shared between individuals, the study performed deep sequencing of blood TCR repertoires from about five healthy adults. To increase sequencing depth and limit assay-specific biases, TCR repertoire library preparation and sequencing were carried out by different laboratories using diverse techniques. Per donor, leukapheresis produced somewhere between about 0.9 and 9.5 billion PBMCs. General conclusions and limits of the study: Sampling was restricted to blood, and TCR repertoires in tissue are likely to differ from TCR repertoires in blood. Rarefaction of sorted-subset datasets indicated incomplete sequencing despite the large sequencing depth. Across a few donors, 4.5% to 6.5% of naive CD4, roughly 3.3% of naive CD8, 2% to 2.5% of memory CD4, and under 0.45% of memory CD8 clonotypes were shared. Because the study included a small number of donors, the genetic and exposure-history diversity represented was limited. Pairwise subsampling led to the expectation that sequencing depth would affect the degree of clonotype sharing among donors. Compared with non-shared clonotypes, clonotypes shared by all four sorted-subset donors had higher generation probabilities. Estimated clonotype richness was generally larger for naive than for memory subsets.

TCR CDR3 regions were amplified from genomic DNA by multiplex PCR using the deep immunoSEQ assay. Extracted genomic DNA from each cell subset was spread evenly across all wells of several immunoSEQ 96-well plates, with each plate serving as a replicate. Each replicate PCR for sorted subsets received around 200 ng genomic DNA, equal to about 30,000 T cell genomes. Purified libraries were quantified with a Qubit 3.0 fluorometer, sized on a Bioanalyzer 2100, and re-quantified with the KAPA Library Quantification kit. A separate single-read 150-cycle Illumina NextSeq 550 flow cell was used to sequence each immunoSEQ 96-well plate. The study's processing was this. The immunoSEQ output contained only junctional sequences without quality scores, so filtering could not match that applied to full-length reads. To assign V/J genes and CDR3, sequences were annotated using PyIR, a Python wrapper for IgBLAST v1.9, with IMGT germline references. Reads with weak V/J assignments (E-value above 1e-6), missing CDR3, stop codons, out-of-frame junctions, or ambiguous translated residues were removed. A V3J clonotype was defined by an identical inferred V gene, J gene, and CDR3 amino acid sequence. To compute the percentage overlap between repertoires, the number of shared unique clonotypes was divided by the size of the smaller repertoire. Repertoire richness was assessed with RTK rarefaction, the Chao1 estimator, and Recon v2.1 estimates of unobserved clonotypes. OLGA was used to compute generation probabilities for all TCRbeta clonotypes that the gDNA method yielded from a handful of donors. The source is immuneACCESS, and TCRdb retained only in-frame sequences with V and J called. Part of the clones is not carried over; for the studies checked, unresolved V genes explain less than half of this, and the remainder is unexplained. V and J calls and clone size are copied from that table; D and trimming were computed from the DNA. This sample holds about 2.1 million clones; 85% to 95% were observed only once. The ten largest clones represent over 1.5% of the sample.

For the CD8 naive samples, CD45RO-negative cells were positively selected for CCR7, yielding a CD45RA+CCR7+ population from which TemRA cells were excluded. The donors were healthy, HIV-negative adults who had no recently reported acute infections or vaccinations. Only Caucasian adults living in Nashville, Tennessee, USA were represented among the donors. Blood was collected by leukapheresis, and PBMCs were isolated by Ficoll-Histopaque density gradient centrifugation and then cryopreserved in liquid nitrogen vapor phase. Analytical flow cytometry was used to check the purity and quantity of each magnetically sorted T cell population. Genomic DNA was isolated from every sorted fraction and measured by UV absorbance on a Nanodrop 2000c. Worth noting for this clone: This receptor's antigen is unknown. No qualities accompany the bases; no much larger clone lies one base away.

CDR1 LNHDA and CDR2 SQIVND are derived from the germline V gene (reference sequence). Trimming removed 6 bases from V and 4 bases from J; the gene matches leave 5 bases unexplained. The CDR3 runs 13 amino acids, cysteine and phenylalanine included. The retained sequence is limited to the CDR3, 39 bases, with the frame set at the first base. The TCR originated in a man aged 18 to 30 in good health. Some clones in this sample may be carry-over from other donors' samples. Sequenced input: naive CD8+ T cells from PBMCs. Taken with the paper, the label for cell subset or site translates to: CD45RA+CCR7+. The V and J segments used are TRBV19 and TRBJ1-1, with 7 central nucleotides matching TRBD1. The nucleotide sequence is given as TGTGCCAGTAGGGAGGGGGCGAGCACTGAAGCTTTCTTT. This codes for CASREGASTEAFF.